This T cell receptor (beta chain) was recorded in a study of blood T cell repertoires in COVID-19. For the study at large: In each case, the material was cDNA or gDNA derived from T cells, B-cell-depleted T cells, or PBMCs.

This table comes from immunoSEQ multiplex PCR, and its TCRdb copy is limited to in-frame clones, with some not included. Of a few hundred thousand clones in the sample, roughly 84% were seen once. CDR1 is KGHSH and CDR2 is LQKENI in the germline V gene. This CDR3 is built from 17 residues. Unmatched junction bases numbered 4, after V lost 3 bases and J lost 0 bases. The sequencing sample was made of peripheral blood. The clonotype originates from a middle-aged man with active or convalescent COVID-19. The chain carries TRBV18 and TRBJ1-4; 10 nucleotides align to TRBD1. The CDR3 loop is CASSPRTGGTTNEKLFF. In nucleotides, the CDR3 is TGTGCCAGCTCACCGCGGACAGGGGGGACAACTAATGAAAAACTGTTTTTT. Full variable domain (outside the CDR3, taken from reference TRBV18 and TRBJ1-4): NAGVMQNPRHLVRRRGQEARLRCSPMKGHSHVYWYRQLPEEGLKFMVYLQKENIIDESGMPKERFSAEFPKEGPSILRIQQVVRGDSAAYFCASSPRTGGTTNEKLFFGSGTQLSVL.